This T cell receptor beta chain came from a study of blood T cell repertoires in COVID-19. This table comes from immunoSEQ multiplex PCR, and its TCRdb copy is limited to in-frame clones, with some not included. The table includes hundreds of thousands of clones, roughly 87% detected once. The study recruited people aged about 18 to 90 years across around 24 US areas. The sequence was collected from a woman aged 18-29 years with acute COVID-19. The sample consisted of PBMCs or T cells enriched from blood (not recorded which).

DNA of the CDR3: TGCGCCAGCAGTGAGTCGACTAGCGGGACATACGAGCAGTACTTC. As protein: CASSESTSGTYEQYF. The rearrangement uses TRBV10-1 and TRBJ2-7; 11 bases match TRBD2. The CDR3 sequence is 15 residues long. Germline CDR1 and CDR2: WNHNN and SYGVQD (reference sequence). V was pared by 0 bases and J by 4 bases, with 2 bases of the junction left unmatched.